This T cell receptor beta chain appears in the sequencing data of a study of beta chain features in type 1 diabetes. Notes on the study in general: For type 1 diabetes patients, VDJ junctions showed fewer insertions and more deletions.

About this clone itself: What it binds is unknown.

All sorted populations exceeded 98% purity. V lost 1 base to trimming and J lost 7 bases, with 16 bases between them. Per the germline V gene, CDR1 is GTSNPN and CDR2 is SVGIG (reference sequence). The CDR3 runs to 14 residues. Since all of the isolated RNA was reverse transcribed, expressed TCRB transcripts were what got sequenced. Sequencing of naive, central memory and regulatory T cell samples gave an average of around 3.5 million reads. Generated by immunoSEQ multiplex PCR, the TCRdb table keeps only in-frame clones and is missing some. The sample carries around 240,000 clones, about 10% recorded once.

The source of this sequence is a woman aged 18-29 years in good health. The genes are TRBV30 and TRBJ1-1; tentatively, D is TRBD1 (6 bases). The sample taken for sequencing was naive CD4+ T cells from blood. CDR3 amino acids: CAWSARDKAYEAFF. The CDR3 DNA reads TGTGCCTGGAGTGCCCGGGACAAAGCCTATGAAGCTTTCTTT.